This passage covers 22 T cell receptor beta chains from one sample sequenced in a study of T-cell memory formation after mild COVID-19. TCRdb itself ran the 5' RACE reads through MiXCR, one entry per CDR3 protein. The sample consists of under 550,000 distinct CDR3 sequences, 15% to 20% of them appearing once. Sequenced: PBMCs or a T cell subset sorted from them (not recorded which). Receptors originate from an adult woman who had mild COVID-19 (a few samples of this study predate the infection). Cell type and time point are not known.

J is TRBJ2-1 and V is TRBV5-1; tentatively, D is TRBD1 (5 bases). This CDR3 region has 13 residues. V was clipped by 0 bases and J by 10 bases, with 11 bases between them. CDR1 is SGHRS, CDR2 YFSETQ, per germline. The CDR3 region is CASSLVGLSEQFF. The DNA for the CDR3 is TGCGCCAGCAGCTTGGTGGGGCTTTCCGAGCAGTTCTTC.

The chain is built from TRBV5-1 and TRBJ1-4; no reliable D call. The CDR3 covers 15 residues. V was shortened by 0 bases and J by 3 bases, with 9 bases between the two germline ends. Germline V gene sequence: CDR1 SGHRS, CDR2 YFSETQ. The CDR3: CASSLVGRANEKLFF. The DNA for the CDR3 is TGCGCCAGCAGCTTGGTTGGGAGGGCTAATGAAAAACTGTTTTTT.

A few counts support this clonotype. V gene TRBV9 combines with J gene TRBJ2-3; D is perhaps TRBD1 or TRBD2 (5 bases each). Trimming left V 4 bases short and J 0 bases short, with 12 bases between. The CDR3 is 15 amino acids. Germline assignment: CDR1 SGDLS and CDR2 YYNGEE. In DNA form, the CDR3 reads TGTGCCAGCAGCATGGGACCAACTAGCACAGATACGCAGTATTTT. Translated: CASSMGPTSTDTQYF.

The chain combines TRBV24-1 with TRBJ2-2; the D gene is possibly TRBD2 (6 bases). Germline CDR1 KGHDR, CDR2 SFDVKD. This CDR3 contains 14 residues. V lost 9 bases and J 1 base, leaving 11 bases between the germline ends. The CDR3, as DNA: TGTGCCACCGCGCCGGGGGAGAACACCGGGGAGCTGTTTTTT. It specifies CATAPGENTGELFF.

This clonotype has only a few counts. The V and J genes are TRBV7-9 and TRBJ2-7; no clear D gene. Germline CDR1 is SEHNR and CDR2 is FQNEAQ (reference sequence). There are 14 residues in the CDR3. Between the trimmed V and J ends, which lost 1 base and 5 bases, there was a span of 12 bases. The DNA for the CDR3 is TGTGCCAGCAGCTTAGTAGTAGGCAGCGACGAGCAGTACTTC. It translates to CASSLVVGSDEQYF.

This chain uses TRBV6-2 or TRBV6-3 with TRBJ2-1; D not certain. Germline V lookup: CDR1 MNHEY, CDR2 SVGEGT. This CDR3 is built from 12 residues. V was trimmed by 6 bases and J by 10 bases, leaving 13 bases between them. DNA of the CDR3: TGTGCCAGCAGCCTGACGGTGCCCGAGCAGTTCTTC. It yields the protein CASSLTVPEQFF.

V is TRBV30 and J is TRBJ1-2; maybe TRBD1 (5 bases). Trimming removed 2 bases from V and 5 bases from J, with 12 bases in between. The CDR3 has 13 residues. Germline CDR1 reads GTSNPN; CDR2 reads SVGIG (reference sequence). DNA of the CDR3: TGTGCCTGGAGTAAAGGGACCCTATATGGCTACACCTTC. Protein: CAWSKGTLYGYTF.

This clonotype was counted at least ten times. J is TRBJ2-1 and V is TRBV7-3, with TRBD1 as a possible D gene (5 bases). The germline CDR1 and CDR2 sequences are SGHTA and FQGTGA. The CDR3 is 13 amino acids. The V and J ends lost 5 bases and 13 bases respectively, with 18 bases between them. This chain's CDR3 is CASSISQDNHQFF. The CDR3 DNA sequence: TGTGCCAGCAGCATCTCACAGGACAACCACCAGTTCTTC.

This rearrangement joins TRBV5-1 to TRBJ1-2; possibly TRBD1 for D (5 bases). CDR1 is SGHRS, CDR2 YFSETQ, per germline. The CDR3 runs 15 residues. V lost 4 bases and J lost 4, with 17 bases in between. CDR3 coding DNA: TGCGCCAGCAGCCCCCCTGCGGGGGACGGCTATGGCTACACCTTC. Its translation is CASSPPAGDGYGYTF.

This clonotype was seen only a few times. This chain links TRBV12-3 or TRBV12-4 with TRBJ2-5, with D perhaps matching TRBD1 (6 bases). The CDR3 sequence is 16 residues long. V lost 6 bases and J lost 2, with 19 bases in between. CDR3 coding DNA: TGTGCCAGCAGCCTACCCCCGGGGCAGGGGCAAGAGACCCAGTACTTC. It codes for CASSLPPGQGQETQYF.

This clonotype was counted only a few times. The chain joins TRBV19 to TRBJ2-7; D ambiguous. The CDR3 totals 13 residues. Germline CDR1 LNHDA, CDR2 SQIVND (reference sequence). The V end lost 4 bases, the J end lost 3 bases, and 10 bases lay between the germline ends. CDR3 region: CASSTPRFYEQYF. CDR3 nucleotide sequence: TGTGCCAGTAGTACCCCCAGATTCTACGAGCAGTACTTC. Full variable domain (missing parts from reference TRBV19 and TRBJ2-7): DGGITQSPKYLFRKEGQNVTLSCEQNLNHDAMYWYRQDPGQGLRLIYYSQIVNDFQKGDIAEGYSVSREKKESFPLTVTSAQKNPTAFYLCASSTPRFYEQYFGPGTRLTVT.

The genes are TRBV7-8 and TRBJ2-3, with D perhaps assigned TRBD1 or TRBD2 (7 bases each). The V end lost 6 bases, the J end lost 5 bases, and 15 bases lay between the germline ends. This CDR3 contains 14 residues. Germline loops: CDR1 SGHVS, CDR2 FQNEAQ. The CDR3 bases are TGTGCCAGCAGTTTAACCAGGGGGGGAGATACGCAGTATTTT. This codes for CASSLTRGGDTQYF. The whole variable domain, remainder taken from reference TRBV7-8 and TRBJ2-3, is GAGVSQSPRYKVAKRGQDVALRCDPISGHVSLFWYQQALGQGPEFLTYFQNEAQLDKSGLPSDRFFAERPEGSVSTLKIQRTQQEDSAVYLCASSLTRGGDTQYFGPGTRLTVL.

This clonotype occurred many times. The V gene is TRBV29-1, the J gene TRBJ2-2; D not resolved. The CDR3 length is 11 residues. V gave up 2 bases and J gave up 5 bases, with 3 bases separating them. Germline V lookup: CDR1 SQVTM, CDR2 ANQGSEA. The CDR3 bases are TGCAGCGTTGAAAGGACCGGGGAGCTGTTTTTT. It yields the protein CSVERTGELFF.

This clonotype turned up a few times. V is TRBV12-3 or TRBV12-4 and J is TRBJ1-2, with a possible D match to TRBD1 (6 bases). V was trimmed by 3 bases and J by 5 bases, leaving 13 bases between them. The CDR3 has 14 residues. CDR3 residues: CASSLSQGFYGYTF. CDR3 DNA sequence: TGTGCCAGCAGTTTGAGTCAGGGGTTTTATGGCTACACCTTC.

This clonotype was counted only a few times. The chain has TRBV5-1 and TRBJ1-6; a weak D match, TRBD1 (6 bases). V lost 4 bases and J 10 bases, leaving 15 bases between the germline ends. The germline V gene encodes CDR1 SGHRS and CDR2 YFSETQ. This CDR3 region has 14 residues. The CDR3 nucleotides read TGCGCCAGCAGCCCCGGCCGGACAGCCTCACCCCTCCACTTT. Translated: CASSPGRTASPLHF.

This clonotype has a handful of counts. Here the CDR3 reads CASSSRRVAGATETQYF. The CDR3 DNA reads TGTGCCAGCAGTTCCCGGCGGGTAGCGGGAGCTACGGAGACCCAGTACTTC. The genes are TRBV6-6 and TRBJ2-5; the match to TRBD2 covers 9 bases. Germline V gene sequence: CDR1 MNHNY, CDR2 SVGAGI (reference sequence). CDR3 length equals 17 residues. J gave up 5 bases and V 4 bases, and 14 bases lay outside the gene matches.

This clonotype has more than one count but fewer than ten. The CDR3 sequence is CSAITTNTGELFF. Written as DNA, the CDR3 is TGCAGTGCTATCACTACGAACACCGGGGAGCTGTTTTTT. The rearrangement uses TRBV20-1 and TRBJ2-2; D call uncertain. Germline CDR1 is DFQATT and CDR2 is SNEGSKA (reference sequence). CDR3 size: 13 residues. Trimming cost V 4 bases and J 0 bases, with 6 bases left between them.

V and J are TRBV10-3 and TRBJ2-5; a weak D match, TRBD2 (6 bases). V shed 8 bases and J shed 5 bases, with 12 bases lying between them. CDR3 length: 12 residues. Germline-derived CDR1 and CDR2 are ENHRY and SYGVKD. The CDR3 nucleotides are TGTGCCATCCGTGGCGGAGGGGAGACCCAGTACTTC. Its protein product is CAIRGGGETQYF.

This clonotype appeared a few times. The J gene is TRBJ2-1, the V gene TRBV30; no firm D call. The CDR3 sequence is 14 residues long. Looked up from germline, CDR1 is GTSNPN and CDR2 is SVGIG (reference sequence). V lost 4 bases and J lost 8, with 18 bases in between. In DNA form, the CDR3 reads TGTGCCTGGACTTTCCGACAATGGTCCGATGAGCAGTTCTTC. It yields the protein CAWTFRQWSDEQFF.

V gene TRBV18 combines with J gene TRBJ2-3, with 8 nucleotides matching TRBD2. Germline V gene data show CDR1 as KGHSH and CDR2 as LQKENI. V shed 2 bases, J shed 6 bases, and the junction held 4 bases outside the gene matches. The CDR3 runs to 14 residues. The CDR3 loop reads CASSPFGGGDTQYF. CDR3 nucleotide sequence: TGTGCCAGCTCACCATTCGGGGGGGGCGATACGCAGTATTTT.

The chain uses TRBV20-1 and TRBJ2-2; 7 nucleotides line up with TRBD1. Trimming cost V 0 bases and J 9 bases; bases outside gene matches: 7. Germline V CDR1 and CDR2: DFQATT, SNEGSKA (reference sequence). CDR3 length: 14 amino acids. CDR3 residues: CSARDRRGPRELFF. DNA of the CDR3: TGCAGTGCTAGAGATCGAAGGGGGCCGAGGGAGCTGTTTTTT.

This clonotype was observed a few times. The chain couples TRBV7-3 to TRBJ2-3; 9 bases agree with TRBD1. Germline values: CDR1 SGHTA, CDR2 FQGTGA. Trimming at V came to 3 bases and at J to 1 base, leaving 5 bases not matched to a gene. The CDR3 is 16 residues long. DNA for the CDR3: TGTGCCAGCAGCTTTAAGGGGGACAGGGGCACAGATACGCAGTATTTT. Translated, it gives CASSFKGDRGTDTQYF.